Below, one T cell receptor (beta chain) is given with its context. It has no known antigen specificity. Nothing much larger sits one base from this clone, and base qualities are not available. This sample was taken from a study of blood T cell repertoires in COVID-19 (TCRdb year 2020). Broadly, across the study: Samples covering the acute and convalescent phases of COVID-19 were provided by collaborators in the United States, Italy and Spain. The prospective study material was composed of cDNA or gDNA derived from T cells, B-cell-depleted T cells, or PBMCs. Deeply sampled blood TCRbeta repertoires from subjects exposed to, actively infected with, or recovered from COVID-19 were included in the dataset. The repertoires were released in a freely available public database intended as a resource for research on the immune response to SARS-CoV-2. The samples were drawn from two sources: the first 160 participants of the ongoing ImmuneRACE study, and some 1,300 subjects contributed by 6 global collaborators. A de-identified subject ID, COVID-19 status, age in years and sex were almost always included in the sample metadata. HLA class I and class II types, where available, came from metadata supplied by the sample provider rather than from assay-based typing.

CDR1 and CDR2 (SGHNT, YENEEA) derive from the germline V gene. Spanning cysteine to phenylalanine, the CDR3 consists of 15 amino acids. Left in the record is the CDR3 DNA by itself, 45 bases read in frame from the first base. V is pruned by 3 bases and J by 7 bases, leaving 7 bases of the junction without a gene match. Beyond this particular receptor, the publication reports: The quantity of clinical and demographic metadata differed by source and by participant and was supplied without curation.

Collaborating institutions collected whole blood in K2EDTA tubes following their own protocols. For TCRbeta analysis, collaborators shipped samples in one of three forms: frozen whole blood, isolated PBMCs, or DNA extracted from either of those sample types. TCRbeta CDR3 regions were amplified from genomic DNA by means of the immunoSEQ Assay, a bias-controlled multiplex PCR. Per the authors' processing: The number of nucleated cells in each sample was estimated from the amplification of reference gene primers within the assay. To quantify the absolute abundance of each unique TCRbeta CDR3 rearrangement, sequence reads were collapsed and filtered. For each sample, productive Simpson clonality was calculated by taking the square root of Simpson's diversity index across productive rearrangements. Not all clones reach the TCRdb copy of this immuneACCESS table, which keeps in-frame sequences only. Checked studies attribute under half of the gap to unresolved V genes and leave the rest unexplained. V, J and clone size derive from that table, while D and trimming were established from the DNA sequence. The table for this sample lists 37,000 or so clones; 70% to 90% of them were counted only once. 12% of the sample rests with the top ten.

The receptor chain draws on TRBV11-3 and TRBJ2-1, and TRBD1 matches 9 of the central bases. The sequence was obtained from a man in his sixties with active COVID-19. The sample taken for sequencing was peripheral blood. The nucleotide sequence reads as follows: TGTGCCAGCAGCTTGGGGACAGGGTCTCGAAATGAGCAGTTCTTC. Its product reads: CASSLGTGSRNEQFF.